Below, 13 T cell receptor beta chains from the same sample are listed, as sequenced in a study of T cell therapy after organ transplantation. Time point given: 4-8 weeks after completion of therapy. These receptors' antigens are unknown. This table comes from immunoSEQ multiplex PCR, and its TCRdb copy is limited to in-frame clones, with some not included. This sample yields a few thousand clones, of which approximately 82% are seen a single time; about 40% belongs to the top ten. Sequencing was performed on CD8+ T cells from blood, taken after autologous CMV-specific T cell therapy. The receptors derive from a human patient who had received a solid organ transplant and had CMV disease. Some T cells may be the graft donor's.

The chain combines TRBV13 with TRBJ2-5; D possibly corresponds to TRBD1 (5 bases). The CDR3 extends over 15 amino acids. Per germline, CDR1 PRHDT and CDR2 FYEKMQ (reference sequence). V lost 4 bases and J lost 2, with 14 bases in between. The CDR3 DNA reads as TGTGCCAGCAGCTCCGGACACGGCCTTCAAGAGACCCAGTACTTC. This encodes CASSSGHGLQETQYF.

The chain links TRBV6-5 to TRBJ2-2; no reliable D call. Germline V gene data show CDR1 as MNHEY and CDR2 as SVGAGI. Trimming took 6 bases from V and 8 from J, leaving 7 bases between them. The length of the CDR3 is 11 residues. CDR3 region: CASSTKGELFF. The CDR3, as DNA: TGTGCCAGCAGCACCAAAGGGGAGCTGTTTTTT.

This clone turned up a few times. This chain joins TRBV6-5 and TRBJ1-5, with 10 bases aligning to TRBD1. Per the germline V gene, CDR1 is MNHEY and CDR2 is SVGAGI. The CDR3 consists of 15 residues. V lost 2 bases to trimming and J lost 3 bases; unmatched junction nucleotides: 1. This CDR3 reads CASSYGTGVNQPQHF. In DNA, the CDR3 is TGTGCCAGCAGTTACGGGACAGGGGTCAATCAGCCCCAGCATTTT.

The chain carries TRBV7-2 and TRBJ1-1; TRBD1 aligns across 7 bases. The CDR3 extends over 17 amino acids. Germline CDR1 reads SGHTA; CDR2 reads FQGNSA. V trimming: 2 bases; J trimming: 5 bases; junction bases outside the gene matches: 14. The CDR3, as DNA: TGTGCCAGCAGCTTACCAGGTTACAGGGGTGAGAAAACTGAAGCTTTCTTT. This translates into CASSLPGYRGEKTEAFF.

V usage is TRBV27 and J usage is TRBJ1-1; tentative D call: TRBD1 (5 bases). Germline CDR1 is MNHEY and CDR2 is SMNVEV (reference sequence). The V and J ends lost 6 bases and 3 bases respectively, with 17 bases between them. The CDR3 contains 15 residues. CDR3 bases: TGTGCCAGCAGACCTTGGGGTCAACAGGACACTGAAGCTTTCTTT. It specifies CASRPWGQQDTEAFF.

The chain couples TRBV27 to TRBJ2-7, with 13 bases that match TRBD2. V was clipped by 11 bases and J by 5 bases; unmatched bases: 3. Germline CDR1 and CDR2: MNHEY and SMNVEV (reference sequence). The CDR3 length is 12 residues. The DNA of the CDR3 is TGTGCCGTCGGGACTAGCGGGGACGAGCAGTACTTC. Protein product: CAVGTSGDEQYF.

J is TRBJ2-1 and V is TRBV5-1, with D perhaps matching TRBD1 or TRBD2 (5 bases each). The CDR3 is 15 amino acids. Per germline, CDR1 SGHRS and CDR2 YFSETQ. V lost 2 bases and J 1 base, leaving 10 bases between the germline ends. The CDR3 DNA sequence: TGCGCCAGCAGCTTCGGGGCGGAGTCCTACAATGAGCAGTTCTTC. Amino acid sequence: CASSFGAESYNEQFF.

This chain connects TRBV2 to TRBJ2-5; D unresolved. The length of the CDR3 is 12 residues. Germline assignment: CDR1 SNHLY and CDR2 FYNNEI. V was trimmed by 7 bases and J by 2 bases, leaving 8 bases between them. CDR3 protein: CASITKQETQYF. For the CDR3, the DNA is TGTGCCAGCATAACGAAACAAGAGACCCAGTACTTC.

The rearrangement uses TRBV6-5 and TRBJ2-3, with D perhaps TRBD2 (5 bases). Germline-derived CDR1 and CDR2 are MNHEY and SVGAGI. The CDR3 runs to 15 residues. Trimming removed 2 bases from V and 0 bases from J, with 9 bases in between. CDR3 protein: CASSYRGQSTDTQYF. CDR3 coding DNA: TGTGCCAGCAGTTACCGGGGTCAGAGCACAGATACGCAGTATTTT.

The J gene is TRBJ1-6, the V gene TRBV9; TRBD1 matches at 8 bases. The germline gives CDR1 SGDLS, CDR2 YYNGEE. J was trimmed by 10 bases and V by 4 bases; bases with no gene match: 1. The CDR3 has 12 amino acids. CDR3 region: CASSTGGSPLHF. DNA of the CDR3: TGTGCCAGCAGCACAGGGGGGTCACCCCTCCACTTT.

The gene calls are TRBV27 and TRBJ1-2; the match to TRBD1 covers 10 bases. The CDR3 contains 13 residues. Germline lookup yields CDR1 MNHEY and CDR2 SMNVEV (reference sequence). V was pared by 6 bases and J by 2 bases, with 0 bases of the junction left unmatched. This CDR3 reads CASRGQGNYGYTF. CDR3 DNA sequence: TGTGCCAGCAGGGGACAGGGGAACTATGGCTACACCTTC.

The chain combines TRBV27 with TRBJ2-7; 13 bases map to TRBD2. This CDR3 has 15 residues. V lost 3 bases, J lost 7 bases, and 6 bases stayed unmatched. Germline loops: CDR1 MNHEY, CDR2 SMNVEV (reference sequence). The CDR3 sequence: CASSFGLAGVEEQYF. CDR3 nucleotides: TGTGCCAGCAGTTTCGGACTAGCGGGAGTAGAGGAGCAGTACTTC.

A single count supports this clone. The genes are TRBV6-1 and TRBJ2-7, with 8 nucleotides matching TRBD2. J lost 0 bases, V lost 4 bases, and 14 bases had no gene match. This CDR3 spans 18 amino acids. The germline CDR1 and CDR2 sequences are MNHNS and SASEGT. CDR3 sequence reads: CASSVPAGEAGFSYEQYF. The DNA of the CDR3 is TGTGCCAGCAGTGTCCCAGCGGGAGAAGCGGGATTCTCCTACGAGCAGTACTTC.